This T cell receptor (beta chain) was sequenced for a study of blood T cell repertoires in COVID-19. The V and J ends lost 6 bases and 6 bases, in that order; junction bases with no gene match: 13. CDR3 length equals 15 residues. Per the germline V gene, CDR1 is LNHDA and CDR2 is SQIVND (reference sequence). The repertoire was sequenced with immunoSEQ multiplex PCR; TCRdb's copy has only in-frame clones and lacks some. In the table there are about 70,000 clones, about 91% of which are singletons. The sequenced sample consisted of peripheral blood. The rearrangement uses TRBV19 and TRBJ1-1; 7 bases match TRBD1. The receptor was derived from a man aged 50 or older with active COVID-19. This chain's CDR3 is CASRNGDSLTSEAFF. The CDR3, as DNA: TGTGCCAGTAGGAATGGGGACAGCCTGACCTCTGAAGCTTTCTTT.